This T cell receptor (beta chain) is drawn from a study of blood T cell repertoires in COVID-19. Method: immunoSEQ multiplex PCR; TCRdb's copy keeps in-frame clones and lacks some. Found here are 360,000 or so clones, about nine tenths of them singletons; the top ten hold 1.7%. Across fewer than 25 US areas, participants ranged in age from about 18 to 90 years. Cohort 3 donors counted as recovered after two negative PCRs, clearance, or resolved symptoms. This CDR3 is built from 14 residues. V dropped 4 bases and J dropped 3 bases, with 10 bases sitting between them. Per germline, CDR1 ENHRY and CDR2 SYGVKD.

The material sequenced was PBMCs or T cells enriched from blood (not recorded which). The TCR originated in a woman in her thirties who had recovered from COVID-19. The V gene is TRBV10-3, the J gene TRBJ1-5; a possible D gene is TRBD1 (5 bases). CDR3 coding DNA: TGTGCCATCAGTGGCGGGGCGCCCAATCAGCCCCAGCATTTT. This codes for CAISGGAPNQPQHF.